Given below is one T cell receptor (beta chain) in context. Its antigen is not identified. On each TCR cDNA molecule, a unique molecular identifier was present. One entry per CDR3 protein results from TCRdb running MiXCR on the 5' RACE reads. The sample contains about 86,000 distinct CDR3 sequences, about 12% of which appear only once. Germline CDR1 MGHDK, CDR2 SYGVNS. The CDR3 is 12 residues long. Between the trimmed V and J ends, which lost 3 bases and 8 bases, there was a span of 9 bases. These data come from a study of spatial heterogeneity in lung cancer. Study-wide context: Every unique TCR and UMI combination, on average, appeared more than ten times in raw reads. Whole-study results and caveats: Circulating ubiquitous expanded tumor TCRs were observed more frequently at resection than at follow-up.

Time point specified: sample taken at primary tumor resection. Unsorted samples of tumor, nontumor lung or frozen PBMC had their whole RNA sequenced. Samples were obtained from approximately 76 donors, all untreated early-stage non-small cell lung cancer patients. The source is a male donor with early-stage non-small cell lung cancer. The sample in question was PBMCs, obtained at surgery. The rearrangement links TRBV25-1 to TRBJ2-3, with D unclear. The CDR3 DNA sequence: TGTGCCAGCAGTGACACGCCCGCTACGCAGTATTTT. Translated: CASSDTPATQYF.